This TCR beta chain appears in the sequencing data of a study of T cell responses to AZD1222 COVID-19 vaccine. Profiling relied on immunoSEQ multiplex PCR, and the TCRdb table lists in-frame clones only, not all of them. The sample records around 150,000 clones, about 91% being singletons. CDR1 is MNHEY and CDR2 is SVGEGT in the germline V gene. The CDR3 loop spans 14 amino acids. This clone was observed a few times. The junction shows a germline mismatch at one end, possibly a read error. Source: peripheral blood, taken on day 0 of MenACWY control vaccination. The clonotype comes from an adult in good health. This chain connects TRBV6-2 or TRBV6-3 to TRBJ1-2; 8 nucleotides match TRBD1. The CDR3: CASRYYGQGYGYTF. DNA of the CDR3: TGTGCCAGCAGGTACTATGGACAGGGCTATGGCTACACCTTC.